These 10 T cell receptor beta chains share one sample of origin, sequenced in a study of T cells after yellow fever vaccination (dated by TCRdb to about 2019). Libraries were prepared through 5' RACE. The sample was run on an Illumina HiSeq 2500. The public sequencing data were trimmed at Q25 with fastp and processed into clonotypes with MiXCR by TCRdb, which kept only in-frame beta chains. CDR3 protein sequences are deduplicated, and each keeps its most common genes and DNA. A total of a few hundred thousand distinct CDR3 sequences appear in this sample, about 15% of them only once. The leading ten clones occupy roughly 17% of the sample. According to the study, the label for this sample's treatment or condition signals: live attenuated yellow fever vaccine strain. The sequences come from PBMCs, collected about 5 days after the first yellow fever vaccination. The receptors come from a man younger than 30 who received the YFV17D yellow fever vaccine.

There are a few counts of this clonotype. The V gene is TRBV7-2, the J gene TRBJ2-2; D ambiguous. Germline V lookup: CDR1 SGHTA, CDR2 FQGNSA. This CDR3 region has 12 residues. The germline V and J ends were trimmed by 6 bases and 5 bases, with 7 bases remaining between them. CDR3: CASSKFTGELFF. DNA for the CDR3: TGTGCCAGCAGTAAATTTACCGGGGAGCTGTTTTTT.

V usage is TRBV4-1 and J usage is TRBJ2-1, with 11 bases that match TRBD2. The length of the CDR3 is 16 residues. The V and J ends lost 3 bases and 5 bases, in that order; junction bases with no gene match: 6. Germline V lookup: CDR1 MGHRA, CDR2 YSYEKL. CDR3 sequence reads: CASSHPGLAENNEQFF. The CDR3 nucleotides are TGCGCCAGCAGCCACCCGGGACTAGCGGAGAACAATGAGCAGTTCTTC.

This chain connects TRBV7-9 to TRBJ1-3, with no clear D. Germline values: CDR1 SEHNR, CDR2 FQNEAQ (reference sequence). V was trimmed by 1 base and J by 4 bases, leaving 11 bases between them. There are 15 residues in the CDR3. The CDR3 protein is CASSLGSRIGNTIYF. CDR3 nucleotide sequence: TGTGCCAGCAGCTTAGGTTCCAGAATCGGAAACACCATATATTTT.

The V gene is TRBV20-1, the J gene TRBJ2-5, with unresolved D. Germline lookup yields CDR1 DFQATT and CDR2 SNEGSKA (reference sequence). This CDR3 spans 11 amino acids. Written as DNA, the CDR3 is TGCAGCCCCCGGTACCAAGAGACCCAGTACTTC. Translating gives CSPRYQETQYF.

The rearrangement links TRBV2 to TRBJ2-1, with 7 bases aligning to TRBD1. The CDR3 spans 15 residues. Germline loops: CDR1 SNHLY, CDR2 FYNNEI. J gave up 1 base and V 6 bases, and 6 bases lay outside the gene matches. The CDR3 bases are TGTGCCAGCAGACGCGGACAGGTGTCCTACAATGAGCAGTTCTTC. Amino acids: CASRRGQVSYNEQFF.

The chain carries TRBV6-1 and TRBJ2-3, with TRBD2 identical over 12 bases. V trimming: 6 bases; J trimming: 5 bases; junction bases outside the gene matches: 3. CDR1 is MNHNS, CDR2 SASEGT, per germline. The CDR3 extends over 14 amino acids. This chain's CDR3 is CASRSGLAGDTQYF. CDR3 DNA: TGTGCCAGCAGATCGGGACTAGCGGGAGATACGCAGTATTTT.

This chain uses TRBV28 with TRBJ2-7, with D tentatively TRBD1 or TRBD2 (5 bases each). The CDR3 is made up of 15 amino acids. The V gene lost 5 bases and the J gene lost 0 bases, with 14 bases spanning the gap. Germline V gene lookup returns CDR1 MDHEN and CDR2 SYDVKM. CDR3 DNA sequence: TGTGCCAGCAGTCCCGGGACCGTAAGCTCCTACGAGCAGTACGTC. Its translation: CASSPGTVSSYEQYV.

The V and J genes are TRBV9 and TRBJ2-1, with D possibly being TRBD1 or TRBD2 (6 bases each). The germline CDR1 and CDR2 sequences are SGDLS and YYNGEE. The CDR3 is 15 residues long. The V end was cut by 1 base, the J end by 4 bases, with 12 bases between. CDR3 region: CASSVSWGAYNEQFF. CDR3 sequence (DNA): TGTGCCAGCAGCGTATCGTGGGGGGCGTACAATGAGCAGTTCTTC. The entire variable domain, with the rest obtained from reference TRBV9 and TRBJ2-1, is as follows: DSGVTQTPKHLITATGQRVTLRCSPRSGDLSVYWYQQSLDQGLQFLIQYYNGEERAKGNILERFSAQQFPDLHSELNLSSLELGDSALYFCASSVSWGAYNEQFFGPGTRLTVL.

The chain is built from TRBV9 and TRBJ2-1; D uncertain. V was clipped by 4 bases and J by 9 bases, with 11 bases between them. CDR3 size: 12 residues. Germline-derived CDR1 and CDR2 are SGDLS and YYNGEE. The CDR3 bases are TGTGCCAGCAGCCCTCAATGGGGTGAGCAGTTCTTC. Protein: CASSPQWGEQFF.

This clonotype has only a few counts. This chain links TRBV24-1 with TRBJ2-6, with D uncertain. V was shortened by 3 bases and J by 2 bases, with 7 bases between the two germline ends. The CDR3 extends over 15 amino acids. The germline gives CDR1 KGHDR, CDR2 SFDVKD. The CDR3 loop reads CATSDGPPGANVLTF. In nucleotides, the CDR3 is TGTGCCACCAGTGATGGACCCCCTGGGGCCAACGTCCTGACTTTC.